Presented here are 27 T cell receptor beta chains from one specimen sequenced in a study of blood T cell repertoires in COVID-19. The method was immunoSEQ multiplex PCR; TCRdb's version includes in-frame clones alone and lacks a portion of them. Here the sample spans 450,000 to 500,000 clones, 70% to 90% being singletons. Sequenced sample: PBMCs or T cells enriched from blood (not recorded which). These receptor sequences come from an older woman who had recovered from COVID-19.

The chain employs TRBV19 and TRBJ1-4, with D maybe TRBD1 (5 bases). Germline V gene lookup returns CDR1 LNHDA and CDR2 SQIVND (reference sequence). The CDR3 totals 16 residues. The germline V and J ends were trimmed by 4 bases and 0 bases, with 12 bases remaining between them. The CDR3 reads CASSTWRGATNEKLFF. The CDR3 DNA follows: TGTGCCAGTAGTACCTGGAGGGGCGCAACTAATGAAAAACTGTTTTTT. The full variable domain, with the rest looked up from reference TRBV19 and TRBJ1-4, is DGGITQSPKYLFRKEGQNVTLSCEQNLNHDAMYWYRQDPGQGLRLIYYSQIVNDFQKGDIAEGYSVSREKKESFPLTVTSAQKNPTAFYLCASSTWRGATNEKLFFGSGTQLSVL.

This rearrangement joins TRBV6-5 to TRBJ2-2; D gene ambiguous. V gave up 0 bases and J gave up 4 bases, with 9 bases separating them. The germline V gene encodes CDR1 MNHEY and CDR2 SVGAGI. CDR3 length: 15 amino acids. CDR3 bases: TGTGCCAGCAGTTACTCGATACAAACCACCGGGGAGCTGTTTTTT. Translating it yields CASSYSIQTTGELFF.

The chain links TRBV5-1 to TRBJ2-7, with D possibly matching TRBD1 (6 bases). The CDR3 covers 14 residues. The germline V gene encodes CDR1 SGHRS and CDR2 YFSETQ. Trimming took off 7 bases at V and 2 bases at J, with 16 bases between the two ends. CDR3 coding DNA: TGCGCCAGCGGGCAACAGGGATACACCTACGAGCAGTACTTC. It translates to CASGQQGYTYEQYF.

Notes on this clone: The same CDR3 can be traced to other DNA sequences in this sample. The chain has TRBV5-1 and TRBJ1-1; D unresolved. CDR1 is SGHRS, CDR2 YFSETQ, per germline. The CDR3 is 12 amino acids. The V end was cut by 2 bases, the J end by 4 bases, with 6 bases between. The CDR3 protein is CASSLPGTEAFF. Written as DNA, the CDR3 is TGCGCCAGCAGCTTACCGGGCACTGAAGCTTTCTTT.

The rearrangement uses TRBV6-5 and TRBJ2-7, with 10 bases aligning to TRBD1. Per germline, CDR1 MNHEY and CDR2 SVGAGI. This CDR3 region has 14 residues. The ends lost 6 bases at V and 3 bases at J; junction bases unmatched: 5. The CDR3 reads CASRRDRGFYEQYV. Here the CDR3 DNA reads TGTGCCAGCAGGCGGGACAGGGGATTCTACGAGCAGTACGTC.

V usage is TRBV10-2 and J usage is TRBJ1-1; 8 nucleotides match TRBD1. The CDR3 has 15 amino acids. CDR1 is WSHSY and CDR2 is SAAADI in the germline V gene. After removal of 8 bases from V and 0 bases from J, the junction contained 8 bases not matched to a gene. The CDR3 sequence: CASLPPTGVNTEAFF. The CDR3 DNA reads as TGCGCCAGCCTCCCGCCGACAGGGGTGAACACTGAAGCTTTCTTT.

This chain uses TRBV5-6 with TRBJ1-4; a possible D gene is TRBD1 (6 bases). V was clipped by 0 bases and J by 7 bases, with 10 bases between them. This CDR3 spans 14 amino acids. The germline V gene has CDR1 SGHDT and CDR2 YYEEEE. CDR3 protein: CASSLAGASEKLFF. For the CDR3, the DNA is TGTGCCAGCAGCTTGGCAGGGGCGAGTGAAAAACTGTTTTTT. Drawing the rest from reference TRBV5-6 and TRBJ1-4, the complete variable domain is DAGVTQSPTHLIKTRGQQVTLRCSPKSGHDTVSWYQQALGQGPQFIFQYYEEEERQRGNFPDRFSGHQFPNYSSELNVNALLLGDSALYLCASSLAGASEKLFFGSGTQLSVL.

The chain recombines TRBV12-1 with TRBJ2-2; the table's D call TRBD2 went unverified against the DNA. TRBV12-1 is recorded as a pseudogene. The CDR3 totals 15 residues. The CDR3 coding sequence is TGTGCCAGCAGCTTTGAGCGGATGAACACCGGGGAGCTGTTTTTT. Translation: CASSFERMNTGELFF.

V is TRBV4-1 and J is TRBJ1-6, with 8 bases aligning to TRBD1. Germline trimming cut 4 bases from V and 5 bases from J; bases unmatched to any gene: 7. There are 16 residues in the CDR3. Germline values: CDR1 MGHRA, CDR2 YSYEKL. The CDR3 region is CASSRGQGSHNSPLHF. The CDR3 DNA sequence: TGCGCCAGCAGCCGAGGACAGGGCTCTCATAATTCACCCCTCCACTTT.

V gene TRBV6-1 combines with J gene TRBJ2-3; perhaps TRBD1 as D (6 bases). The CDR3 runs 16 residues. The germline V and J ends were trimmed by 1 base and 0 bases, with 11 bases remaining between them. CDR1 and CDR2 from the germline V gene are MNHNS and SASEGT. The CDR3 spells CASSEGGHPSTDTQYF. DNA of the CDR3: TGTGCCAGCAGTGAAGGGGGACATCCTAGCACAGATACGCAGTATTTT.

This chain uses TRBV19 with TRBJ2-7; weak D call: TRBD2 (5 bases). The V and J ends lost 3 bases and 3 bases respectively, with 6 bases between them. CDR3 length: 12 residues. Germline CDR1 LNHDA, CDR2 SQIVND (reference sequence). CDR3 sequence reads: CASSIEGYEQYV. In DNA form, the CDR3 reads TGTGCCAGTAGTATTGAGGGCTACGAGCAGTACGTC.

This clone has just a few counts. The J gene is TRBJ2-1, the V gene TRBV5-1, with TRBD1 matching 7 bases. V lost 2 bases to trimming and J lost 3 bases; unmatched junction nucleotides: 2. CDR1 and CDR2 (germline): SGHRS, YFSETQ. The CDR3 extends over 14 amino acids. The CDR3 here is CASSLGTDYNEQFF. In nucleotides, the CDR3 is TGCGCCAGCAGCTTAGGGACAGACTACAATGAGCAGTTCTTC.

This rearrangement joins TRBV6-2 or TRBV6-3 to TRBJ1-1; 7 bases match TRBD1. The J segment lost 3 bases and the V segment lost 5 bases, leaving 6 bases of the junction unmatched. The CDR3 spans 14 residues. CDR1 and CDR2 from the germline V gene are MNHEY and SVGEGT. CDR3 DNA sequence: TGTGCCAGCAGTACCCGACAGGGCGACACTGAAGCTTTCTTT. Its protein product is CASSTRQGDTEAFF.

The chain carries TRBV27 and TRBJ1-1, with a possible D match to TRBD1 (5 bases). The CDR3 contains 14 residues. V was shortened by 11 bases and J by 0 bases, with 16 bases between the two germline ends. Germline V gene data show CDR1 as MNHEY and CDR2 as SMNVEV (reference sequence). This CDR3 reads CAAGRPAMNTEAFF. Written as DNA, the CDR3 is TGTGCCGCGGGGCGTCCTGCCATGAACACTGAAGCTTTCTTT.

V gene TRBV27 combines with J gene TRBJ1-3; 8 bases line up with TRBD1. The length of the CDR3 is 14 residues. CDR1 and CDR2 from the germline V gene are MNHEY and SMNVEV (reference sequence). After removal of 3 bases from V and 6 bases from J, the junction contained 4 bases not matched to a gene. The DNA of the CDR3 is TGTGCCAGCAGTTTGACAGGGGTTCCAAACACCATATATTTT. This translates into CASSLTGVPNTIYF.

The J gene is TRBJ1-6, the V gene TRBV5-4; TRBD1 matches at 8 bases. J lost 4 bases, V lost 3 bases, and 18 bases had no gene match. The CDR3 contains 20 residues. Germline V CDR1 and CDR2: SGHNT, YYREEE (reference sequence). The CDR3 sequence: CASSSPGTGGTRGYNSPLHF. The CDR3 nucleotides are TGTGCCAGCAGCTCCCCGGGGACAGGCGGCACCAGGGGATATAATTCACCCCTCCACTTT.

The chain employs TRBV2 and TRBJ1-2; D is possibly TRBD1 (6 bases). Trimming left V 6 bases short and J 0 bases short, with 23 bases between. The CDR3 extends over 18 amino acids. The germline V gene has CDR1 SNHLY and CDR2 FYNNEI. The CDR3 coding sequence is TGTGCCAGCAGCCGGCTGGGGGCAGGGGAGGGCCCTAACTATGGCTACACCTTC. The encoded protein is CASSRLGAGEGPNYGYTF.

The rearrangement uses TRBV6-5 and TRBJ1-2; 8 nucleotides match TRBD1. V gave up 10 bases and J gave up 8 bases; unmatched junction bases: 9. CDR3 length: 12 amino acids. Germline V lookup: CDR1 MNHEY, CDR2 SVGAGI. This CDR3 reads CATRQGSEGYTF. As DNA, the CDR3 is TGTGCCACTCGACAGGGGAGCGAGGGCTACACCTTC.

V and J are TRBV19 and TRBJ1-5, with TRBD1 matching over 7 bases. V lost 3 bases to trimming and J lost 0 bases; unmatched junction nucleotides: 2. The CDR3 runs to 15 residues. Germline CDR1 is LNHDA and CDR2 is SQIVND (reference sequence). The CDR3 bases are TGTGCCAGTAGTATCGGACAGGTTAGCAATCAGCCCCAGCATTTT. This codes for CASSIGQVSNQPQHF.

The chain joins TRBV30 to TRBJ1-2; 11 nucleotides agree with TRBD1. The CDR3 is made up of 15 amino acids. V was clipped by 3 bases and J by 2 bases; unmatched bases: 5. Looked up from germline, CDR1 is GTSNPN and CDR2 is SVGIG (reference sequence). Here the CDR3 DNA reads TGTGCCTGGAGGGGCGGGACAGGGGGAAACTATGGCTACACCTTC. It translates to CAWRGGTGGNYGYTF.

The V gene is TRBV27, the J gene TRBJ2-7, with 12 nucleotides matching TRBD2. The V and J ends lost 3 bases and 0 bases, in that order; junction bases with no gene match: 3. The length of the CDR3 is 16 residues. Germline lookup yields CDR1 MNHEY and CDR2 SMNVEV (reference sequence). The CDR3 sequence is CASSFRLAGASYEQYF. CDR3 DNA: TGTGCCAGCAGTTTCCGACTAGCGGGGGCCTCCTACGAGCAGTACTTC.

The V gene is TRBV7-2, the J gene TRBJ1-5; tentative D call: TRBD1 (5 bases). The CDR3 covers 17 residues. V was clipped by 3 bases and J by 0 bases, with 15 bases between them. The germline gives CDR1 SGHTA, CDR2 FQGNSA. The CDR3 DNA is TGTGCCAGCAGCTTTATCGGGACGGGAGGTAGCAATCAGCCCCAGCATTTT. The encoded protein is CASSFIGTGGSNQPQHF.

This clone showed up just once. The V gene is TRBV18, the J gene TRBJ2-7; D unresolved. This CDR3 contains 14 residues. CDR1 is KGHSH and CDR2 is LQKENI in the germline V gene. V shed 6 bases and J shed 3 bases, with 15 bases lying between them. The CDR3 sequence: CASSLRPERYEQYV. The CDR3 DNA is TGTGCCAGCTCCTTACGACCAGAGCGCTACGAGCAGTACGTC.

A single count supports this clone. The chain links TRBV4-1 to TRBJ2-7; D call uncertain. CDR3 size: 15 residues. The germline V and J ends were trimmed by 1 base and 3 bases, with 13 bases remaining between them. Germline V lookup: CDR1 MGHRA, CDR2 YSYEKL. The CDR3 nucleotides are TGCGCCAGCAGCCAAGGTCAGACAAAGAACTACGAGCAGTACTTC. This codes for CASSQGQTKNYEQYF.

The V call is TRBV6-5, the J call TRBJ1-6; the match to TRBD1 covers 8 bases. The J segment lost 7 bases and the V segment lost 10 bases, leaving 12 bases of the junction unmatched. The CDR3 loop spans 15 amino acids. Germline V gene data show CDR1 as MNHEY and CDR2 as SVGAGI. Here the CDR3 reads CATPTSDRGNSPLHF. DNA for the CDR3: TGTGCCACCCCAACGAGCGACAGGGGAAATTCACCCCTCCACTTT.

The CDR3 reads CSVEDPWTENYEQYF. DNA for the CDR3: TGCAGCGTTGAAGATCCCTGGACAGAAAATTACGAGCAGTACTTC. The chain links TRBV29-1 to TRBJ2-7, with D perhaps matching TRBD1 (6 bases). The length of the CDR3 is 15 residues. V lost 0 bases and J 4 bases, leaving 16 bases between the germline ends. The V gene's germline CDR1 is SQVTM and CDR2 ANQGSEA.

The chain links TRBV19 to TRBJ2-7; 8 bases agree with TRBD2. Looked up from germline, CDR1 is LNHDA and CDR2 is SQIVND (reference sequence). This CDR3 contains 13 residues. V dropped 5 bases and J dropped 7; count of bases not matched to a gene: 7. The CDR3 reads CASSVTGLGEQYF. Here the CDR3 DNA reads TGTGCCAGTAGTGTAACGGGACTAGGGGAGCAGTACTTC. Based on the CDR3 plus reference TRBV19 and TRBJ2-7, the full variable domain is DGGITQSPKYLFRKEGQNVTLSCEQNLNHDAMYWYRQDPGQGLRLIYYSQIVNDFQKGDIAEGYSVSREKKESFPLTVTSAQKNPTAFYLCASSVTGLGEQYFGPGTRLTVT.